A selection of T cell receptor beta chains follows, all from one sample in a study of post-analysis software for immune sequencing data. One entry per CDR3 protein results from TCRdb running MiXCR on the PCR reads. The table shows a few hundred thousand distinct CDR3 sequences, with nearly 45% occurring only once. The sample taken for sequencing was blood. The receptors were gathered from a girl between 5 and 17 years old with multiple sclerosis. The CDR3 runs from the conserved cysteine through the conserved F or W. A D gene is named only where the DNA matches it firmly. Size values are once, few and many counts, or a class for expanded clones, and some rows have none.

NA	TRBJ2-7	TRBV29-1	NA	CSVAVGTGSYEQYF	TGCAGCGTTGCAGTAGGGACGGGCTCATACGAGCAGTACTTC
few	TRBJ1-2	TRBV5-1	TRBD1	CASSVGDRDYGYTF	TGCGCCAGCAGCGTAGGGGACAGGGACTATGGCTACACCTTC
few	TRBJ2-7	TRBV7-2	NA	CASSLAGEPYEQYF	TGTGCCAGCAGCTTGGCCGGGGAACCCTACGAGCAGTACTTC
NA	TRBJ2-7	TRBV5-1	NA	CASSPGGMYEQYF	TGCGCCAGCAGCCCAGGTGGGATGTACGAGCAGTACTTC
NA	TRBJ2-4	TRBV20-1	NA	CSARREAKNIQYF	TGCAGTGCTAGAAGGGAAGCCAAAAACATTCAGTACTTC
NA	TRBJ2-1	TRBV6-2/TRBV6-3	TRBD2	CASRLAAGHNEQFF	TGTGCCAGTCGACTAGCGGCGGGACACAATGAGCAGTTCTTC
few	TRBJ2-1	TRBV10-3	TRBD2	CAISDGVAGGRYNEQFF	TGTGCCATCAGTGATGGGGTAGCGGGAGGTCGTTACAATGAGCAGTTCTTC
few	TRBJ2-7	TRBV29-1	TRBD2	CSVEGLAGNEQYF	TGCAGCGTTGAGGGACTAGCGGGTAACGAGCAGTACTTC
NA	TRBJ2-3	TRBV7-3	TRBD2	CASSLAGLNTDTQYF	TGTGCCAGCAGCTTAGCGGGACTAAACACAGATACGCAGTATTTT
NA	TRBJ2-1	TRBV20-1	TRBD2	CSVRSLAGSQQFF	TGCAGTGTTAGAAGTCTAGCGGGGTCACAACAGTTCTTC
many	TRBJ2-6	TRBV24-1	TRBD2	CATSDSLQTSGDGANVLTF	TGTGCCACCAGTGATTCTCTCCAGACTAGCGGGGATGGGGCCAACGTCCTGACTTTC
NA	TRBJ2-1	TRBV4-3	NA	CASSSTGARDNEQFF	TGCGCCAGCAGCTCGACGGGAGCGAGGGACAATGAGCAGTTCTTC
NA	TRBJ1-1	TRBV7-9	NA	CASHPGLTEAFF	TGTGCCAGCCACCCCGGGTTAACTGAAGCTTTCTTT
NA	TRBJ2-4	TRBV12-3/TRBV12-4	TRBD1	CASRGDRGKAKNIQYF	TGTGCCAGCAGAGGCGACAGGGGCAAGGCCAAAAACATTCAGTACTTC
few	TRBJ2-5	TRBV28	TRBD1	CASSLPLRTGQETQYF	TGTGCCAGCAGTTTACCCCTACGGACAGGACAAGAGACCCAGTACTTC
NA	TRBJ1-5	TRBV20-1	NA	CSASPTNSNQPQHF	TGCAGTGCTAGTCCGACGAATAGCAATCAGCCCCAGCATTTT
NA	TRBJ2-7	TRBV5-1	NA	CASSGDSISYEQYF	TGCGCCAGCAGCGGCGACAGTATCTCGTACGAGCAGTACTTC
NA	TRBJ1-2	TRBV7-2	NA	CASSLGRTGLNYGYTF	TGTGCCAGCAGCTTGGGGCGAACCGGATTGAACTATGGCTACACCTTC
NA	TRBJ2-7	TRBV3-1	NA	CASSHLAGSYEQYF	TGTGCCAGCAGCCATCTGGCCGGTTCCTACGAGCAGTACTTC
NA	TRBJ1-2	TRBV6-1	TRBD1	CASSPRTGGGYTNYGYTF	TGTGCCAGCAGTCCCCGGACAGGGGGAGGGTACACTAACTATGGCTACACCTTC
NA	TRBJ2-1	TRBV11-1	TRBD2	CASSPRTSGLSSGQFF	TGTGCCAGCAGCCCGAGGACTAGCGGGCTTAGCAGTGGGCAGTTCTTC
few	TRBJ2-7	TRBV6-1	NA	CASTGTPSPYEQYF	TGTGCCAGCACCGGGACACCGTCCCCCTACGAGCAGTACTTC
NA	TRBJ2-7	TRBV5-1	TRBD1	CASSYNGDRASYEQYF	TGCGCCAGCAGTTATAACGGGGACAGGGCATCCTACGAGCAGTACTTC
NA	TRBJ2-1	TRBV12-3/TRBV12-4	TRBD2	CASSFSGRDEQFF	TGTGCCAGCAGTTTCTCAGGGAGGGATGAGCAGTTCTTC
NA	TRBJ2-3	TRBV2	TRBD1	CASRGTGVSTDTQYF	TGTGCCAGCAGGGGGACAGGAGTTAGCACAGATACGCAGTATTTT
NA	TRBJ2-6	TRBV11-2	NA	CASSPRQSSGANVLTF	TGTGCCAGCAGCCCTCGACAGAGCTCTGGGGCCAACGTCCTGACTTTC
many	TRBJ2-7	TRBV7-2	TRBD2	CASSLAGGPSYEQYF	TGTGCCAGCAGTCTAGCGGGAGGGCCCTCCTACGAGCAGTACTTC
NA	TRBJ2-1	TRBV6-5	NA	CASSRGGVSEQFF	TGTGCCAGCAGTAGGGGGGGGGTGAGTGAGCAGTTCTTC
few	TRBJ2-3	TRBV28	TRBD2	CASRQLRGTSGADTQYF	TGTGCCAGCAGGCAGCTGCGAGGGACTAGCGGGGCAGATACGCAGTATTTT
NA	TRBJ1-5	TRBV5-1	NA	CASSFEGLQPQHF	TGCGCCAGCAGCTTTGAGGGTTTACAGCCCCAGCATTTT
many	TRBJ2-1	TRBV29-1	NA	CSVEIWRISSYNEQFF	TGCAGCGTGGAAATTTGGCGGATCAGCTCCTACAATGAGCAGTTCTTC
NA	TRBJ1-5	TRBV12-3/TRBV12-4	NA	CASSSKTGIQPQHF	TGTGCCAGCAGCTCCAAAACAGGGATTCAGCCCCAGCATTTT
NA	TRBJ2-2	TRBV20-1	TRBD2	CSARDRLAGGPGGELFF	TGCAGTGCTAGAGATAGACTAGCGGGAGGGCCCGGCGGGGAGCTGTTTTTT
once	TRBJ2-1	TRBV20-1	TRBD2	CNARGEGDYNEQFF	TGCAATGCCCGGGGGGAAGGGGATTACAATGAGCAGTTCTTC
NA	TRBJ2-7	TRBV28	NA	CASSYRENEQYF	TGTGCCAGCAGTTACCGGGAAAACGAGCAGTACTTC
NA	TRBJ2-7	TRBV5-5	NA	CASSLKGTGYEQYF	TGTGCCAGCAGCTTAAAGGGCACGGGCTACGAGCAGTACTTC
NA	TRBJ2-5	TRBV28	NA	CASNARGAETQYF	TGTGCCAGCAACGCCAGGGGGGCAGAGACCCAGTACTTC
NA	TRBJ2-7	TRBV20-1	TRBD2	CSARSGLAGAYEQYF	TGCAGTGCTAGGAGTGGACTAGCGGGCGCCTACGAGCAGTACTTC
NA	TRBJ2-3	TRBV18	NA	CASSPSGVTGVTQYF	TGTGCCAGCTCACCGAGCGGAGTGACGGGGGTTACGCAGTATTTT
once	TRBJ1-5	TRBV12-3/TRBV12-4	NA	CATTLSNQPQHF	TGTGCCACCACACTTAGCAATCAGCCCCAGCATTTT
few	TRBJ2-1	TRBV5-1	TRBD1	CASSPGQGVYNEQFF	TGCGCCAGCAGCCCGGGACAGGGGGTTTACAATGAGCAGTTCTTC
NA	TRBJ1-2	TRBV7-6	NA	CASSSAVNYGYTF	TGTGCCAGCAGCTCCGCAGTTAACTATGGCTACACCTTC
NA	TRBJ1-1	TRBV5-1	NA	CASSPGTLKNTEAFF	TGCGCCAGCAGTCCCGGGACACTGAAGAACACTGAAGCTTTCTTT
NA	TRBJ1-1	TRBV5-1	NA	CASSLMGGLTEAFF	TGCGCCAGCAGCTTGATGGGGGGCCTGACTGAAGCTTTCTTT
NA	TRBJ2-7	TRBV20-1	TRBD1	CSAPRTGSFYEQYF	TGCAGTGCCCCTAGGACAGGGTCGTTTTACGAGCAGTACTTC
few	TRBJ2-5	TRBV29-1	NA	CSVEVGFKETQYF	TGCAGCGTTGAAGTCGGCTTCAAAGAGACCCAGTACTTC
NA	TRBJ1-1	TRBV20-1	NA	CSGTTLNTEAFF	TGCAGTGGGACAACGCTTAACACTGAAGCTTTCTTT
NA	TRBJ1-2	TRBV5-1	NA	CASSLSRNYGYTF	TGCGCCAGCAGCTTATCACGGAACTATGGCTACACCTTC
NA	TRBJ2-7	TRBV25-1	TRBD1	CASNHTRGQVEQYF	TGTGCCAGCAACCACACCCGAGGACAGGTCGAGCAGTACTTC
NA	TRBJ2-7	TRBV20-1	NA	CSAGDHYEQYF	TGCAGTGCTGGAGACCATTACGAGCAGTACTTC
NA	TRBJ1-1	TRBV28	TRBD1	CASRETGQGYMNTEAFF	TGTGCCAGCAGGGAGACAGGACAGGGTTACATGAACACTGAAGCTTTCTTT
NA	TRBJ2-7	TRBV5-1	TRBD1	CASSLLSDRGSGEQYF	TGCGCCAGCAGCTTGCTGTCGGACAGGGGGTCGGGGGAGCAGTACTTC
few	TRBJ2-4	TRBV12-3/TRBV12-4	TRBD2	CASHGRGGKNIQYF	TGTGCCAGTCACGGGAGGGGCGGGAAAAACATTCAGTACTTC
few	TRBJ2-7	TRBV7-2	TRBD2	CASSPRGDYEQYF	TGTGCCAGCAGCCCCCGGGGGGACTACGAGCAGTACTTC
NA	TRBJ1-1	TRBV28	NA	CASRPVSLNTEAFF	TGTGCCAGCAGGCCCGTCTCCCTGAACACTGAAGCTTTCTTT